Described below is a single TCR beta chain sequence and its context. Its antigen is unknown. A multiplex PCR was run with 60 Vbeta primers and 13 Jbeta primers. Profiled with immunoSEQ multiplex PCR; TCRdb holds only in-frame clones, not every one. The sample has 60,000 to 65,000 clones, more than 75% seen once; the top ten hold around 1.5%. The sample belongs to a study of cytomegalovirus exposure and HLA in healthy donors. Overall study: Inside one of the first data releases sat about 85 million unique TCRs taken from HLA-typed donors.

Study-level findings and limits: Sequencing likely produced, as an artifact, a cluster of highly shared sequence variants. As was reported, the HLA-A and HLA-B alleles of most subjects were accurately predicted from TCR beta sequences. Researchers left out some V segments, among them TRBV6-2 and TRBV6-3, as indistinguishable.

CDR1 and CDR2 from the germline V gene are SGHRS and YFSETQ. V was cut by 3 bases and J by 4 bases, with 10 bases left in between. The CDR3 length is 14 residues. The chain carries TRBV5-1 and TRBJ2-2, with D maybe TRBD1 (5 bases). This clonotype was sampled from a man between 18 and 35 years old in good health and CMV-seronegative. Sequencing input: PBMCs. CDR3 bases: TGCGCCAGCAGCTACCAGACAGTCACCGGGGAGCTGTTTTTT. Residues: CASSYQTVTGELFF.